The 26 T cell receptor beta chains below come from one sample, sequenced in a study of CXCR3-negative and CXCR3-positive naive CD8 T cells. Whole-study findings and limits: The study found more hydrophobic TRB CDR3s in CXCR3-positive naive cells than in CXCR3-negative naive cells.

Their target antigens are unknown. Libraries of TRB cDNA were made by 5' RACE and carried UMIs. TCRdb reworked the 5' RACE reads into one entry per CDR3 protein, no DNA. Recorded for this sample: approximately 140,000 distinct CDR3 sequences. The sample consisted of naive CXCR3+ CD8+ T cells from blood. Subset meaning: CD45RO-CCR7+CD27+CD95- naive CD8+ T cells expressing CXCR3 (TNR3+). All receptors derive from a human donor in good health. Some clones in this sample may be carry-over from other donors' samples.

CDR3 loop: CASSSTGGVLQETQYF. The chain joins TRBV5-4 to TRBJ2-5; TCRdb returns TRBD2, unconfirmable since there is no DNA. CDR1 and CDR2 (germline): SGHNT, YYREEE (reference sequence). The CDR3 contains 16 residues.

The chain links TRBV7-9 to TRBJ1-1; the D call of TRBD1 rests on TCRdb alone, since no DNA is present to check it. Per germline, CDR1 SEHNR and CDR2 FQNEAQ (reference sequence). CDR3 length: 12 residues. CDR3 protein: CASSVGATEAFF.

This sequence joins TRBV4-3 and TRBJ2-2; the TCRdb D gene call, TRBD1, has no DNA to confirm it. Germline values: CDR1 LGHNA, CDR2 YSLEER. This CDR3 is built from 16 residues. This CDR3 is CASSQDRRGDTGELFF.

This rearrangement joins TRBV29-1 to TRBJ2-2. The germline V gene encodes CDR1 SQVTM and CDR2 ANQGSEA. There are 13 residues in the CDR3. This CDR3 is CSVPRPNTGELFF.

The chain employs TRBV5-6 and TRBJ2-7; TCRdb designates TRBD1, a call that cannot be tested without DNA. The CDR3 is 17 amino acids. Per the germline V gene, CDR1 is SGHDT and CDR2 is YYEEEE. This chain's CDR3 is CASSLSFGGAGSYEQYF.

The gene calls are TRBV2 and TRBJ2-7; TCRdb's D gene call, TRBD1, goes unchecked for lack of DNA. The CDR3 loop spans 13 amino acids. In germline, CDR1 is SNHLY, CDR2 FYNNEI. The CDR3 is CASSRVINYEQYF.

The chain has TRBV28 and TRBJ2-5; the TCRdb D gene call, TRBD1, has no DNA to confirm it. The germline V gene encodes CDR1 MDHEN and CDR2 SYDVKM. The CDR3 loop spans 14 amino acids. CDR3 in amino acids: CASSSDRGQETQYF.

The gene calls are TRBV27 and TRBJ2-7; TCRdb gives TRBD1 as the D gene, but with no DNA this cannot be confirmed. The CDR3 totals 14 residues. The V gene's germline CDR1 is MNHEY and CDR2 SMNVEV (reference sequence). CDR3 loop: CASTPLSSGGEQYF.

J is TRBJ2-1 and V is TRBV2. CDR1 is SNHLY and CDR2 is FYNNEI in the germline V gene. CDR3 length equals 15 residues. CDR3 protein: CASMPRESFYNEQFF.

The chain joins TRBV29-1 to TRBJ1-3; the TRBD1 assignment by TCRdb is unverifiable without DNA. The CDR3 is 13 residues long. Germline V lookup: CDR1 SQVTM, CDR2 ANQGSEA. Here the CDR3 reads CSVGVTSGNTIYF.

The chain couples TRBV20-1 to TRBJ2-1; there is no DNA to check the TCRdb D call of TRBD1. This CDR3 has 15 amino acids. Per the germline V gene, CDR1 is DFQATT and CDR2 is SNEGSKA (reference sequence). CDR3: CSARMTSGTGNEQFF.

The chain couples TRBV5-1 to TRBJ2-2; TCRdb returns TRBD2, unconfirmable since there is no DNA. CDR1 is SGHRS, CDR2 YFSETQ, per germline. The CDR3 covers 14 residues. CDR3 loop: CASSLTSAYGELFF.

V and J are TRBV28 and TRBJ2-3; TCRdb reports TRBD1, a call that lacks DNA to check it against. This CDR3 is 14 amino acids long. The germline V gene encodes CDR1 MDHEN and CDR2 SYDVKM. The chain's CDR3 is CASTIPDAKYTQYF.

The chain has TRBV19 and TRBJ2-7; TCRdb designates TRBD1, a call that cannot be tested without DNA. This CDR3 is built from 13 residues. CDR1 LNHDA and CDR2 SQIVND come from the germline V gene (reference sequence). The chain's CDR3 is CASGQGPSYEQYF. The variable domain in full, completed from reference TRBV19 and TRBJ2-7, reads DGGITQSPKYLFRKEGQNVTLSCEQNLNHDAMYWYRQDPGQGLRLIYYSQIVNDFQKGDIAEGYSVSREKKESFPLTVTSAQKNPTAFYLCASGQGPSYEQYFGPGTRLTVT.

The J gene is TRBJ2-1, the V gene TRBV20-1; the TCRdb call, TRBD1, lacks DNA for checking. CDR3 size: 16 residues. CDR1 and CDR2 (germline): DFQATT, SNEGSKA (reference sequence). The CDR3 protein is CSAILLGGRLNNEQFF.

The genes are TRBV28 and TRBJ2-3; TCRdb proposes TRBD2, but this gene call is untestable without DNA. The CDR3 spans 15 residues. Germline values: CDR1 MDHEN, CDR2 SYDVKM. The chain's CDR3 is CASSPTSSRTDTQYF.

The V gene is TRBV29-1, the J gene TRBJ2-3; TCRdb outputs TRBD2, but without DNA this stays unchecked. Germline V lookup: CDR1 SQVTM, CDR2 ANQGSEA. This CDR3 has 13 amino acids. The CDR3 region is CSVASSGYETQYF.

The chain has TRBV7-6 and TRBJ2-1; the D call from TCRdb, TRBD2, cannot be confirmed without DNA. The CDR3 has 16 residues. Germline lookup yields CDR1 SGHVS and CDR2 FNYEAQ. The CDR3 is CASSLVLAGGYNEQFF.

The rearrangement links TRBV27 to TRBJ2-7; the TRBD1 assignment by TCRdb is unverifiable without DNA. This CDR3 is 14 amino acids long. Germline V gene data show CDR1 as MNHEY and CDR2 as SMNVEV (reference sequence). The CDR3 spells CASSLGGTHYEQYF.

The chain uses TRBV9 and TRBJ2-3; as DNA is missing, the TRBD1 call by TCRdb cannot be tested. CDR1 and CDR2 (germline): SGDLS, YYNGEE. CDR3 length: 15 amino acids. This CDR3 is CASSVAGTHTDTQYF.

The chain has TRBV21-1 and TRBJ1-2. TRBV21-1 is tagged as a pseudogene. CDR3 size: 14 residues. The CDR3 sequence: CASSKAGRDGGYTF.

CDR3: CASSLTGAYEQYF. The rearrangement joins TRBV13 to TRBJ2-7; with no DNA, the TCRdb D assignment of TRBD1 cannot be verified. Germline CDR1 reads PRHDT; CDR2 reads FYEKMQ (reference sequence). CDR3 length equals 13 residues.

This chain joins TRBV28 and TRBJ2-7; TCRdb gives TRBD1 as the D gene, but with no DNA this cannot be confirmed. This CDR3 spans 13 amino acids. CDR1 and CDR2 (germline): MDHEN, SYDVKM. The CDR3 reads CASSSRDTVEQYF.

The chain joins TRBV4-3 to TRBJ2-3; TCRdb picks TRBD1, but there is no DNA to check that call. Per the germline V gene, CDR1 is LGHNA and CDR2 is YSLEER. CDR3 size: 15 residues. CDR3 amino acids: CASSQDETTGDTQYF.

The chain carries TRBV5-1 and TRBJ2-7; there is no DNA to check the TCRdb D call of TRBD2. The CDR3 is made up of 15 amino acids. Germline V gene lookup returns CDR1 SGHRS and CDR2 YFSETQ. CDR3 region: CASSFGLAEPYEQYF.

The V and J genes are TRBV15 and TRBJ1-4; there is no DNA to check the TCRdb D call of TRBD1. Germline values: CDR1 LNHNV, CDR2 YYDKDF (reference sequence). This CDR3 region has 15 residues. This CDR3 reads CATSRDPGMDEKLFF. Full variable domain (outside the CDR3, taken from reference TRBV15 and TRBJ1-4): DAMVIQNPRYQVTQFGKPVTLSCSQTLNHNVMYWYQQKSSQAPKLLFHYYDKDFNNEADTPDNFQSRRPNTSFCFLDIRSPGLGDTAMYLCATSRDPGMDEKLFFGSGTQLSVL.